This T cell receptor (beta chain) was identified in a study of blood T cell repertoires in COVID-19. The germline V gene has CDR1 SGDLS and CDR2 YYNGEE. V lost 0 bases, J lost 9 bases, and 16 bases lay in between. The CDR3 extends over 15 amino acids. TCRdb's table, derived via immunoSEQ multiplex PCR, lists solely in-frame clones and lacks some. The sample records more than 150,000 clones, under 90% being singletons. Sequencing input: peripheral blood. This rearrangement joins TRBV9 to TRBJ2-1; the D is unclear. This receptor was obtained from a human donor in a cohort sampled during active COVID-19. CDR3 region: CASSVGQTKLSEQFF. The CDR3 DNA sequence: TGTGCCAGCAGCGTAGGGCAGACAAAGTTGAGTGAGCAGTTCTTC. Combining the CDR3 with reference TRBV9 and TRBJ2-1 gives the whole variable domain DSGVTQTPKHLITATGQRVTLRCSPRSGDLSVYWYQQSLDQGLQFLIQYYNGEERAKGNILERFSAQQFPDLHSELNLSSLELGDSALYFCASSVGQTKLSEQFFGPGTRLTVL.